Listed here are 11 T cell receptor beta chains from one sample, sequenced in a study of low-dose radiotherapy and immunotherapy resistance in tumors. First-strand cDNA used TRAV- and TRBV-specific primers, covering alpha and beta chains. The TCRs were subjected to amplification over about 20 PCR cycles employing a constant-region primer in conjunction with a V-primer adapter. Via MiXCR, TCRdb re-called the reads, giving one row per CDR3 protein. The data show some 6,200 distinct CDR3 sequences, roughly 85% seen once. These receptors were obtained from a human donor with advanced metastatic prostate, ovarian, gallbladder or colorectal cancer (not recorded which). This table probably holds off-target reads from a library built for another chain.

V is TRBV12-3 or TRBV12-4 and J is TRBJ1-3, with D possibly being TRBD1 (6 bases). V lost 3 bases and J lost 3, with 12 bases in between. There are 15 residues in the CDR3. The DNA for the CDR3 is TGTGCCAGCAGTTTGGACAGAGCAGTTGGAAACACCATATATTTT. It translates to CASSLDRAVGNTIYF.

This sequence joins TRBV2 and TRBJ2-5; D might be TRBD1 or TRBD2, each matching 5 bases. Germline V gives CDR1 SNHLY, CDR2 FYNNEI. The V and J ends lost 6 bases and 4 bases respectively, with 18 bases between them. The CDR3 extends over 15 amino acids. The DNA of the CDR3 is TGTGCCAGCAGAGCCTGGGGCAGGGCGGGAGAGACCCAGTACTTC. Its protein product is CASRAWGRAGETQYF.

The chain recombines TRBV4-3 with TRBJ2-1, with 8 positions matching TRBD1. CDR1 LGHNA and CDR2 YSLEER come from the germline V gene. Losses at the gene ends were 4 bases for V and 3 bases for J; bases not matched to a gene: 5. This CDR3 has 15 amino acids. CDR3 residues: CASSLSGQGYNEQFF. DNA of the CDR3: TGCGCCAGCAGCCTCAGCGGACAGGGCTACAATGAGCAGTTCTTC.

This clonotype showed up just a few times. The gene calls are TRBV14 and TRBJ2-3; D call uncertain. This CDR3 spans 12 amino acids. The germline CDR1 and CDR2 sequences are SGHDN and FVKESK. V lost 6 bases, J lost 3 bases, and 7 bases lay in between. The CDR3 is CASRRNTDTQYF. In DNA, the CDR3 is TGTGCCAGCAGACGTAATACAGATACGCAGTATTTT.

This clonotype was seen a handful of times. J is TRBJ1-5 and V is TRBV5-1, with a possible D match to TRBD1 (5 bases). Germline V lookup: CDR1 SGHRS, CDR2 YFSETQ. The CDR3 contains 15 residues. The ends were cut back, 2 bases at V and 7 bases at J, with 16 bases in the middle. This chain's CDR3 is CASSLEGRVEQPQHF. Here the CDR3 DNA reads TGCGCCAGCAGCTTAGAGGGGAGGGTTGAACAGCCCCAGCATTTT.

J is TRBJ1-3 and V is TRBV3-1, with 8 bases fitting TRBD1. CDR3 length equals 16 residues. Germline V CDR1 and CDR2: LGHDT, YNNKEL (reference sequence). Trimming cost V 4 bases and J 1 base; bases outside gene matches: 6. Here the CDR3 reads CASSPLTGGSGNTIYF. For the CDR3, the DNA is TGTGCCAGCAGCCCCCTAACAGGGGGGTCTGGAAACACCATATATTTT.

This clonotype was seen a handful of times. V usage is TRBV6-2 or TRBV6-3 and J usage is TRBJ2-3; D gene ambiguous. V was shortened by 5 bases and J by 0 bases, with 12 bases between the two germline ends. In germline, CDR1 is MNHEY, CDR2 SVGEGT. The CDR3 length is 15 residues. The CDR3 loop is CASSDYAGSTDTQYF. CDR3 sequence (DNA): TGTGCCAGCAGTGATTACGCAGGAAGCACAGATACGCAGTATTTT.

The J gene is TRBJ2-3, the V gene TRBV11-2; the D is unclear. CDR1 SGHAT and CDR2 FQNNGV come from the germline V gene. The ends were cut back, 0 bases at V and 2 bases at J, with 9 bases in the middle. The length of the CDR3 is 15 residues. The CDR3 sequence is CASSLDPTHTDTQYF. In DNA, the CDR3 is TGTGCCAGCAGCTTAGACCCAACACACACAGATACGCAGTATTTT.

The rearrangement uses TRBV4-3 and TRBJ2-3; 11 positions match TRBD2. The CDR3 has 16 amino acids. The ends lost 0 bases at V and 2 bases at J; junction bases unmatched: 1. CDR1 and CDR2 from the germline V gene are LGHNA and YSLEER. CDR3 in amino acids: CASSQELAGATDTQYF. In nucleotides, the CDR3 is TGCGCCAGCAGCCAAGAACTAGCGGGGGCCACAGATACGCAGTATTTT.

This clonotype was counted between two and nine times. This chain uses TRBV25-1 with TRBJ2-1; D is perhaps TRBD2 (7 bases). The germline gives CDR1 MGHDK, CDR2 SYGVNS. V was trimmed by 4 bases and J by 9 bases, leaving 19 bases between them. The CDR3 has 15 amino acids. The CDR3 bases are TGTGCCAGCAGTGCCCCGGGGGGCCTCTCTCGTGAGCAGTTCTTC. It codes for CASSAPGGLSREQFF.

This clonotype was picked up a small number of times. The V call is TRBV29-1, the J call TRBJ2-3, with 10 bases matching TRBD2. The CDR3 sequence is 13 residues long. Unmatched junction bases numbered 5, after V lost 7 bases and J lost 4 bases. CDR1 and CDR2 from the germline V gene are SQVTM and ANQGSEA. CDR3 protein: CSGTSGTADTQYF. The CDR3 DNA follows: TGCAGCGGTACTAGCGGGACCGCAGATACGCAGTATTTT.